This T cell receptor (beta chain) was found in a study of cytomegalovirus exposure and HLA in healthy donors. Across the study: The study placed over 65% of its approximately 400 genotyped donors in the Caucasian-associated ancestry cluster.

This clone was recorded a few times. 13 Jbeta primers and 60 Vbeta primers were used for the PCR. Assay used: immunoSEQ multiplex PCR; TCRdb lists only in-frame clones, some missing. The table records 55,000 to 75,000 clones, more than 70% of them present only once. The receptor comes from a man in his thirties or forties in good health and CMV-seropositive. Sequenced sample: PBMCs.

CDR3 loop: CASSFLGGDTQYF. The CDR3 region has the DNA TGTGCCAGCAGCTTCTTAGGGGGAGATACGCAGTATTTT. The chain links TRBV7-2 to TRBJ2-3; the D gene is possibly TRBD1 (6 bases). The germline V and J ends were trimmed by 3 bases and 5 bases, with 9 bases remaining between them. CDR1 is SGHTA and CDR2 is FQGNSA in the germline V gene. The CDR3 is made up of 13 amino acids.